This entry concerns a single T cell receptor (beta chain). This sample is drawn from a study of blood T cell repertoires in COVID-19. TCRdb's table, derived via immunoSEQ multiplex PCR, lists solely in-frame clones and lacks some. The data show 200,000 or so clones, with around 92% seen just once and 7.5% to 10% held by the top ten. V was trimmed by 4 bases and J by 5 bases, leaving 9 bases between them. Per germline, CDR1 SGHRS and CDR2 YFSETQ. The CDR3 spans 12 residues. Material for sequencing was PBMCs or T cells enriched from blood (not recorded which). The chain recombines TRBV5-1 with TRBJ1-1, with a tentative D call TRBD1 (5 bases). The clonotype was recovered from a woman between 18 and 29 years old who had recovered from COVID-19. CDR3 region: CASSQGGTEAFF. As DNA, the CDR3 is TGCGCCAGCAGCCAGGGAGGGACTGAAGCTTTCTTT.